A single T cell receptor (beta chain) is shown here with its context. Its target is not known. CDR3-region Arm-PCR and iRepertoire HTBI primers produced the TCR beta libraries. Authors' analysis steps: Around 59 TRBV and some 15 TRBJ segments were identified across samples. Each CDR3 protein is one row after TCRdb ran MiXCR on the multiplex PCR reads. The V and J calls were determined by TCRdb, not by the authors. The table shows 400,000 to 500,000 distinct CDR3 sequences, with around 20% occurring only once. This sample stems from a study of regulatory T cells in long-lasting Graves disease. CDR3 size: 17 residues. The ends lost 3 bases at V and 8 bases at J; junction bases unmatched: 16. The germline CDR1 and CDR2 sequences are SGHRS and YFSETQ. Study-wide findings and caveats: Sampling was limited to peripheral blood rather than thyroid tissue.

Indicated time point: persistent/refractory GD, antithyroid drugs over 5 years with positive TRAb. PBMCs provided the RNA from which the TCR library was made. Around 8.2 milliliters of peripheral blood went into EDTA tubes. This receptor was taken from a female donor with Graves disease. The rearrangement links TRBV5-1 to TRBJ1-4, with 7 bases aligning to TRBD1. The sample in question was peripheral blood mononuclear cells (PBMCs), obtained when the disease was refractory, from a patient treated with antithyroid drugs. CDR3 loop: CASSWGKGGLIREKLFF. CDR3 in DNA: TGCGCCAGCAGCTGGGGGAAAGGGGGCTTGATAAGAGAAAAACTGTTTTTT.